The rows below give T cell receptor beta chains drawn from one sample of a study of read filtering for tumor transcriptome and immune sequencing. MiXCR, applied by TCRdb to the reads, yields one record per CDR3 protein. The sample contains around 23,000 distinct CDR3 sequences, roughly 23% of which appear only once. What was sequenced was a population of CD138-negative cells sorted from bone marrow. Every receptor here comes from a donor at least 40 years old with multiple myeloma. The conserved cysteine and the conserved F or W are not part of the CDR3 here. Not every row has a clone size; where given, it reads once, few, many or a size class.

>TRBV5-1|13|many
ASSLDQASTDTQY
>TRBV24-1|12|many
ATSDPGNQETQY
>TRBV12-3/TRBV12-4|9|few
ASEGANVLT
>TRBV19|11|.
ASSIQQAQPQH
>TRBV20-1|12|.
SARVLTVQETQY
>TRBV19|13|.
ASSTDRGPEETQY
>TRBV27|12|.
ASSPWTGGYGYT
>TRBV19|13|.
ASTDLGSLPYEQY
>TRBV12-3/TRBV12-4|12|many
ASTREGIDNEQF
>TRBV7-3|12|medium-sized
ASSMGGADTEAF
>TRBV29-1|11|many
SVLDGLGYEQY
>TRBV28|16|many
ASSLGLLAGVLYNEQF